Given below is one T cell receptor beta chain in context. TCRdb fed the RT-PCR reads into MiXCR, producing one record per CDR3 protein. The data hold more than 850,000 distinct CDR3 sequences, with 15% to 20% observed a single time. This specimen belongs to a study of patients and donors after allogeneic stem cell transplantation. After removal of 5 bases from V and 7 bases from J, the junction contained 16 bases not matched to a gene. The CDR3 runs to 16 residues. Germline CDR1 and CDR2: SGHTA and FQGNSA. The TCR comes from a human donor who was either an allogeneic HSCT recipient or a stem cell or donor lymphocyte infusion donor (not recorded which). It is not recorded whose cells these are; they may come from a transplant donor. This chain connects TRBV7-2 to TRBJ2-7; 8 nucleotides match TRBD2. Sequencing input: blood, either unsorted or a sorted T cell fraction (not recorded which). CDR3 sequence reads: CASSPYAGGGVWEQYF. CDR3 in DNA: TGTGCCAGCAGCCCCTACGCGGGAGGCGGGGTCTGGGAGCAGTACTTC.